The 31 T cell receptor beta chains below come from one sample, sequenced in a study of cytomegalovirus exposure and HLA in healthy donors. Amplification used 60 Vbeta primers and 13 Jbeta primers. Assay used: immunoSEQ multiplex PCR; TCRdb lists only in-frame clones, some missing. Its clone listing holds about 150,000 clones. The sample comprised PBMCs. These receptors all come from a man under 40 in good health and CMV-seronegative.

CDR3 nucleotide sequence: TGTGCCAGCAGCTTTCACAGGGGGAAAGGCCTCAACCTCCACTTT. It codes for CASSFHRGKGLNLHF. The V gene is TRBV11-2, the J gene TRBJ1-6; 8 bases match TRBD1. This CDR3 has 15 amino acids. From germline, CDR1 is SGHAT and CDR2 FQNNGV. V lost 3 bases to trimming and J lost 15 bases; unmatched junction nucleotides: 13.

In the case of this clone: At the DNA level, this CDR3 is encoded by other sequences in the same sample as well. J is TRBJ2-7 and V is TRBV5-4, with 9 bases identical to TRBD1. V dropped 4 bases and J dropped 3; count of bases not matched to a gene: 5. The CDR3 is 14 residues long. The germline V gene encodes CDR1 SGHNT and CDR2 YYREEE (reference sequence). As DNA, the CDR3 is TGTGCCAGCAGCCCTCCGGGACAGGGCTACGAGCAGTACTTC. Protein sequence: CASSPPGQGYEQYF.

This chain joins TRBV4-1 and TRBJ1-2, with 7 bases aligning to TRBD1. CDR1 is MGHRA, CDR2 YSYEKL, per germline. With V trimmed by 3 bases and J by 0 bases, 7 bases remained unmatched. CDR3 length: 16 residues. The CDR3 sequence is CASSQTGTASNYGYTF. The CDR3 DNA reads TGCGCCAGCAGCCAGACTGGGACAGCCTCTAACTATGGCTACACCTTC.

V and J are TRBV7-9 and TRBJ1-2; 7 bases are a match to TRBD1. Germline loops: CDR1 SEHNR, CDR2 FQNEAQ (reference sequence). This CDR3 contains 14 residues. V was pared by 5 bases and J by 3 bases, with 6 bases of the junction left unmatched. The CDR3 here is CASSPRDSHYGYTF. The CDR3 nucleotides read TGTGCCAGCAGCCCCAGGGACAGCCACTATGGCTACACCTTC.

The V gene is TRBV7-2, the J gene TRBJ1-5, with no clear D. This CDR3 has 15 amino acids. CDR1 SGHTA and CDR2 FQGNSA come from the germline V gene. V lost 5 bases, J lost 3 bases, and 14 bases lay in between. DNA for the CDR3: TGTGCCAGCAGCCACTTCTATCAGGCCAATCAGCCCCAGCATTTT. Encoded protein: CASSHFYQANQPQHF.

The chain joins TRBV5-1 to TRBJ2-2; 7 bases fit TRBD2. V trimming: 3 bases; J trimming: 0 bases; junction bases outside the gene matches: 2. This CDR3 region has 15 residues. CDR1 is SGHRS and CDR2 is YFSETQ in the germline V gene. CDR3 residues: CASSSGTTNTGELFF. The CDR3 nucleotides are TGCGCCAGCAGCTCAGGGACTACGAACACCGGGGAGCTGTTTTTT.

In DNA, the CDR3 is TGTGCCAGCAGCTTAGCAGCGGGACTCTCCTACGAGCAGTACTTC. This sequence encodes CASSLAAGLSYEQYF. The chain is built from TRBV7-6 and TRBJ2-7; 7 bases fit TRBD2. The CDR3 extends over 15 amino acids. The germline V gene encodes CDR1 SGHVS and CDR2 FNYEAQ. V trimming: 0 bases; J trimming: 0 bases; junction bases outside the gene matches: 2.

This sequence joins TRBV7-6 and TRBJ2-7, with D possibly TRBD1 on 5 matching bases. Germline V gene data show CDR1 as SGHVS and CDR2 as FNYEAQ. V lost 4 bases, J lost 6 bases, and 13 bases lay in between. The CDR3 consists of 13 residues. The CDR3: CASSSRQTLEQYF. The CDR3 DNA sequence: TGTGCCAGCAGCTCCAGACAGACTCTCGAGCAGTACTTC.

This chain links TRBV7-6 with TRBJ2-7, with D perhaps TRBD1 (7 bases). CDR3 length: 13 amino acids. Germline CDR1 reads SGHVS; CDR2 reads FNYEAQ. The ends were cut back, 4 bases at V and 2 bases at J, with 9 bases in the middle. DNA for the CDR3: TGTGCCAGCAGCTCAGGGGGGACCTACGAGCAGTACTTC. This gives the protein CASSSGGTYEQYF.

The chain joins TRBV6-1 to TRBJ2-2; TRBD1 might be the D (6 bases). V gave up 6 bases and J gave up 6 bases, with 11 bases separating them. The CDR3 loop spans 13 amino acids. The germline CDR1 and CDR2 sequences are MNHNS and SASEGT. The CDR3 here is CASRDSPPGELFF. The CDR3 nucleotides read TGTGCCAGCAGGGACAGCCCACCCGGGGAGCTGTTTTTT.

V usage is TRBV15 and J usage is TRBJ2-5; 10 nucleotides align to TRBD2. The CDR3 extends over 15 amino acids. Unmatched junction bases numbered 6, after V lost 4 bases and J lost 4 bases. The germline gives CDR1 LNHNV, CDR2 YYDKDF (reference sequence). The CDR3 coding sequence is TGTGCCACCAGCAATCGAGTAGCGGGAGGAGAGACCCAGTACTTC. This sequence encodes CATSNRVAGGETQYF.

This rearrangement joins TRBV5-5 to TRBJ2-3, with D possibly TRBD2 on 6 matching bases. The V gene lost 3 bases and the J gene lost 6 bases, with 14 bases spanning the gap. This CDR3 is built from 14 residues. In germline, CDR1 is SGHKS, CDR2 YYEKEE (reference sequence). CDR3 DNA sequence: TGTGCCAGCAGCTCCCGACTAGTCTCGGATACGCAGTATTTT. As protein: CASSSRLVSDTQYF. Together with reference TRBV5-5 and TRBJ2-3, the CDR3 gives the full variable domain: DAGVTQSPTHLIKTRGQQVTLRCSPISGHKSVSWYQQVLGQGPQFIFQYYEKEERGRGNFPDRFSARQFPNYSSELNVNALLLGDSALYLCASSSRLVSDTQYFGPGTRLTVL.

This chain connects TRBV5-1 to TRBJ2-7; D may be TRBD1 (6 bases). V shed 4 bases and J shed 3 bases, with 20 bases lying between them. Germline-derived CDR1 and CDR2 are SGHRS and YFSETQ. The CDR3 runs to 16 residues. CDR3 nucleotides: TGCGCCAGCAGCACATTAGCCGGGACAAAGAGCTACGAGCAGTACTTC. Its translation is CASSTLAGTKSYEQYF.

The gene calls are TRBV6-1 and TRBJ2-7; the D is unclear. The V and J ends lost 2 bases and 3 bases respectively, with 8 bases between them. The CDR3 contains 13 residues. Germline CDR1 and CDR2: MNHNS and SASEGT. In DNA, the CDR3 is TGTGCCAGCAGTGAAAACAACGACTACGAGCAGTACTTC. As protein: CASSENNDYEQYF.

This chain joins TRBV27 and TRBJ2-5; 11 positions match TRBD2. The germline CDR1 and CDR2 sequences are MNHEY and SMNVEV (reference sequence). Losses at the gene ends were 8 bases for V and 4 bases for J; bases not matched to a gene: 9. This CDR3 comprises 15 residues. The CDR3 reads CASRIAGGPGETQYF. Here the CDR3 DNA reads TGTGCCAGCCGTATAGCGGGAGGGCCCGGAGAGACCCAGTACTTC.

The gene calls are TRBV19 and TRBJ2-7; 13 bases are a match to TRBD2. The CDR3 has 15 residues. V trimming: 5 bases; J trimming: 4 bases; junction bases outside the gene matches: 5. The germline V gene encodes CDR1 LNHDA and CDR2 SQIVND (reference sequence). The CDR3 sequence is CASSSWTSGSYEQYF. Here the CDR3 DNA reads TGTGCCAGTAGTTCATGGACTAGCGGGAGTTACGAGCAGTACTTC.

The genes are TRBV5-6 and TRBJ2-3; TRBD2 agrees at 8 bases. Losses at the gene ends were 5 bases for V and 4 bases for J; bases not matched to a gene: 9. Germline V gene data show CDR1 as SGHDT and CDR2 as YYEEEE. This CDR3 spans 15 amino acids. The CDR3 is CASSGAAGDADTQYF. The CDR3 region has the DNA TGTGCCAGCAGTGGGGCAGCGGGAGACGCAGATACGCAGTATTTT.

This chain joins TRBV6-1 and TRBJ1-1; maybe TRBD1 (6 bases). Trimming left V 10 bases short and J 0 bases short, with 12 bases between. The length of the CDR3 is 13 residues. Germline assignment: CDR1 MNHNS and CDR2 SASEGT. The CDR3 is CAIMDRLNTEAFF. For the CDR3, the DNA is TGTGCCATCATGGACAGACTGAACACTGAAGCTTTCTTT.

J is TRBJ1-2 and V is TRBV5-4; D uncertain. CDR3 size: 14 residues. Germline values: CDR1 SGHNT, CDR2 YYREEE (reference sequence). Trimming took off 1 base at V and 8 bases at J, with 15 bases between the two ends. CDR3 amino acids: CASSLNLAPWGYTF. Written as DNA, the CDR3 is TGTGCCAGCAGCTTGAACCTGGCACCCTGGGGCTACACCTTC.

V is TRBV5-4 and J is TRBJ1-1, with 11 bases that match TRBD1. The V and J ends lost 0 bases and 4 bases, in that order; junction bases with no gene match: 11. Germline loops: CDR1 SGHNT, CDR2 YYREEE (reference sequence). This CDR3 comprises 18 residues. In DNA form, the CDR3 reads TGTGCCAGCAGCTTGGTAACGGGGACAGGGGGTGGGGTCACTGAAGCTTTCTTT. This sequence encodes CASSLVTGTGGGVTEAFF.

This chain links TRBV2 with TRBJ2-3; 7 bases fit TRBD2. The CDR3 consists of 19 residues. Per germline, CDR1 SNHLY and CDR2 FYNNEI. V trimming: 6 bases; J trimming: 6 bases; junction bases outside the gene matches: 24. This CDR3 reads CASRVRGIREGYDLDTQYF. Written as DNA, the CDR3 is TGTGCCAGCAGAGTGAGGGGTATTAGGGAGGGTTATGATTTGGATACGCAGTATTTT.

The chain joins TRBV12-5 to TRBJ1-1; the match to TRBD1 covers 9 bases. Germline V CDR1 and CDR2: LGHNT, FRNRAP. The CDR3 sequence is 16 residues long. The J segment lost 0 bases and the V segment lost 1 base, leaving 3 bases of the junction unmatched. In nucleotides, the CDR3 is TGTGCTAGTGGTTTGGGACAGGGGGAGATGAACACTGAAGCTTTCTTT. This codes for CASGLGQGEMNTEAFF.

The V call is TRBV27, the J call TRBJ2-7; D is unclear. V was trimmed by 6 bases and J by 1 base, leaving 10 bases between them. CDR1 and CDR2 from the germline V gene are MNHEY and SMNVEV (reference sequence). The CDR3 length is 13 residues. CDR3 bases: TGTGCCAGCAGCCAGGATCGGTCCTACGAGCAGTACTTC. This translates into CASSQDRSYEQYF.

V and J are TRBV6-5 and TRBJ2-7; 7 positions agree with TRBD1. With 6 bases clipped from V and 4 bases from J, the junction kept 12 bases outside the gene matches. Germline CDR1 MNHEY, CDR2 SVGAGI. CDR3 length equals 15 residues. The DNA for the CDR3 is TGTGCCAGCAGCCTCGCCCAGGGGGTAGGTTACGAGCAGTACTTC. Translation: CASSLAQGVGYEQYF.

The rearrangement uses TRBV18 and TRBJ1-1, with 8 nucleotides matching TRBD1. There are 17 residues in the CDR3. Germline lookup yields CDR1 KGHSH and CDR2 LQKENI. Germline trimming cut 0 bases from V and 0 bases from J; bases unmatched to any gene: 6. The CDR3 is CASSPPGQAGMNTEAFF. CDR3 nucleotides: TGTGCCAGCTCACCACCGGGACAGGCTGGAATGAACACTGAAGCTTTCTTT.

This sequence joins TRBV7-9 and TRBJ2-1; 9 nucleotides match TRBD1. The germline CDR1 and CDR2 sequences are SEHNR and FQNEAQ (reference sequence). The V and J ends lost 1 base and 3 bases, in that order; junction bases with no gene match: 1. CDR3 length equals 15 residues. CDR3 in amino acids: CASSLGGQGYNEQFF. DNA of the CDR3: TGTGCCAGCAGCTTAGGGGGACAGGGCTACAATGAGCAGTTCTTC.

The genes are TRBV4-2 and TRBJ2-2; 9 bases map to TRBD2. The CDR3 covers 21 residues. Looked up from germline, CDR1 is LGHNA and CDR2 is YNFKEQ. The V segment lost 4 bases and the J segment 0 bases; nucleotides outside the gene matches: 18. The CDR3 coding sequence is TGTGCCAGCAGCCCCCTGAAGTCTAGCGGGGCAAGAAAAGCGAACACCGGGGAGCTGTTTTTT. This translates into CASSPLKSSGARKANTGELFF.

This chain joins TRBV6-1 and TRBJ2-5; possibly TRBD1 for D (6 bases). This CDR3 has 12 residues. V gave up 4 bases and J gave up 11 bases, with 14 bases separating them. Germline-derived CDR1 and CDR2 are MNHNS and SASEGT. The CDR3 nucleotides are TGTGCCAGCAGTGGGGACATTTGGGAGCAGTACTTC. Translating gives CASSGDIWEQYF.

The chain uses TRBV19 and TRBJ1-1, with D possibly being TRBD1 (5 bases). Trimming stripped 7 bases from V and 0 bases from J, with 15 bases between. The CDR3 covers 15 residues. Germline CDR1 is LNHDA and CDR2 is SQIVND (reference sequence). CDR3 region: CASIQGGVVNTEAFF. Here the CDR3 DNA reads TGTGCCAGTATCCAAGGAGGGGTGGTGAACACTGAAGCTTTCTTT.

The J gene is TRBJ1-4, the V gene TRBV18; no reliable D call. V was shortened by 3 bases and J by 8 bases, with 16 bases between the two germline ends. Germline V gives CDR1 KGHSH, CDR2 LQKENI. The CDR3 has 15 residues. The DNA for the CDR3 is TGTGCCAGCTCACCTGAAGAAAGGAGGAACGAAAAACTGTTTTTT. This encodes CASSPEERRNEKLFF.

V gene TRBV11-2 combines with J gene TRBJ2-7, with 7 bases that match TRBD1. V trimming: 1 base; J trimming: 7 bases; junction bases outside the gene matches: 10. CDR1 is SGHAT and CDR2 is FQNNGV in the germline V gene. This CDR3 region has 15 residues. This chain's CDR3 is CASSLALEGTEEQYF. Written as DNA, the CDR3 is TGTGCCAGCAGCTTAGCCTTAGAGGGGACAGAGGAGCAGTACTTC. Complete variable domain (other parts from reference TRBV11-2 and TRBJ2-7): EAGVAQSPRYKIIEKRQSVAFWCNPISGHATLYWYQQILGQGPKLLIQFQNNGVVDDSQLPKDRFSAERLKGVDSTLKIQPAKLEDSAVYLCASSLALEGTEEQYFGPGTRLTVT.